This TCR beta chain appears in the sequencing data of a study of T cell responses to AZD1222 COVID-19 vaccine. Trimming pared 0 bases from V and 0 bases from J, leaving 7 bases between. The CDR3 spans 15 residues. Germline-derived CDR1 and CDR2 are KGHSH and LQKENI. With respect to this clone: Its specificity is not known.

Produced via immunoSEQ multiplex PCR; TCRdb's table is partial and in-frame only. The table has more than 150,000 clones, approximately 92% seen once; the top ten hold around 9.3%. Regarding the study as a whole: Spike-specific TCR breadth and depth both grew after two AZD1222 doses. Repertoires were obtained only post-peak T cell response.

This receptor was taken from an adult in good health. The chain is built from TRBV18 and TRBJ2-3, with unresolved D. The specimen was peripheral blood, collected on day 0 of AZD1222 vaccination. The CDR3 DNA is TGTGCCAGCTCACCACCGCTCGGTAGCACAGATACGCAGTATTTT. Amino acids: CASSPPLGSTDTQYF.